Following are 30 T cell receptor beta chains from one sample sequenced in a study of blood T cell repertoires in COVID-19. The table came from immunoSEQ multiplex PCR; TCRdb's copy has only in-frame clones and leaves some out. The profile shows 200,000 or so clones, about 93% of them singletons. Sequenced material: peripheral blood. These TCRs come from a man in his 60s with COVID-19, enrolled during active disease.

This clone has a handful of counts. The gene calls are TRBV7-3 and TRBJ2-1, with a weak D call TRBD2 (5 bases). Per the germline V gene, CDR1 is SGHTA and CDR2 is FQGTGA. Trimming shortened V by 2 bases and J by 9 bases, and 17 bases separated the two germline ends. CDR3 length equals 15 residues. For the CDR3, the DNA is TGTGCCAGCAGCTTAGAGGGATTGAGCTTGCGTGAGCAGTTCTTC. As protein: CASSLEGLSLREQFF.

Written as DNA, the CDR3 is TGTGCCAGCAGCACCCGGACTGATAGCTCCTACGAGCAGTACTTC. Amino acid sequence: CASSTRTDSSYEQYF. The chain is built from TRBV5-4 and TRBJ2-7; tentative D call: TRBD2 (5 bases). V lost 4 bases and J 0 bases, leaving 14 bases between the germline ends. The CDR3 has 15 amino acids. Germline-derived CDR1 and CDR2 are SGHNT and YYREEE (reference sequence).

There are a few counts of this clone. The chain links TRBV3-1 (or the pseudogene TRBV3-2) to TRBJ2-7; D is unresolved. The CDR3 loop spans 13 amino acids. The germline V gene encodes CDR1 LGHDT and CDR2 YNNKEL (reference sequence). V was cut by 3 bases and J by 5 bases, with 11 bases left in between. Written as DNA, the CDR3 is TGTGCCAGCAGCCACGATCCTAGAAACGAGCAGTACTTC. This translates into CASSHDPRNEQYF.

This rearrangement joins TRBV5-4 to TRBJ2-2, with D perhaps matching TRBD2 (7 bases). V dropped 7 bases and J dropped 3 bases, with 19 bases sitting between them. CDR1 is SGHNT and CDR2 is YYREEE in the germline V gene (reference sequence). This CDR3 has 16 amino acids. The chain's CDR3 is CASSTGGGRDTGELFF. In nucleotides, the CDR3 is TGTGCCAGCTCCACTGGGGGGGGCAGGGACACCGGGGAGCTGTTTTTT.

The chain carries TRBV7-9 and TRBJ2-7, with TRBD1 as a possible D gene (5 bases). Germline loops: CDR1 SEHNR, CDR2 FQNEAQ (reference sequence). V shed 7 bases and J shed 4 bases, with 8 bases lying between them. There are 11 residues in the CDR3. This chain's CDR3 is CASTGQYEQYF. In DNA form, the CDR3 reads TGTGCCAGCACAGGACAATACGAGCAGTACTTC.

This chain uses TRBV29-1 with TRBJ2-7; TRBD2 matches at 7 bases. V shed 2 bases and J 9 bases; nucleotides not matched to a gene: 7. The germline CDR1 and CDR2 sequences are SQVTM and ANQGSEA. The CDR3 covers 12 residues. CDR3 DNA: TGCAGCGTTGAACCGGACGGGGGGAGGCAGTACTTC. Protein sequence: CSVEPDGGRQYF.

V is TRBV27 and J is TRBJ1-4, with D possibly TRBD1 on 5 matching bases. This CDR3 comprises 17 residues. Germline-derived CDR1 and CDR2 are MNHEY and SMNVEV (reference sequence). Trimming cost V 0 bases and J 7 bases, with 18 bases left between them. The CDR3 spells CASSLSHLLGGGEKLFF. The CDR3 nucleotides are TGTGCCAGCAGTTTATCACACCTCCTCGGGGGGGGTGAAAAACTGTTTTTT.

The rearrangement uses TRBV9 and TRBJ1-6; D gene uncertain. The CDR3 extends over 13 amino acids. Deletions cut 0 bases from V and 7 bases from J, with 5 bases between. Germline CDR1 reads SGDLS; CDR2 reads YYNGEE. The CDR3 DNA follows: TGTGCCAGCAGCGTAGACTGGAATTCACCCCTCCACTTT. Protein sequence: CASSVDWNSPLHF.

The chain employs TRBV18 and TRBJ1-1, with a possible D match to TRBD1 (5 bases). V gave up 4 bases and J gave up 5 bases, with 11 bases separating them. Germline V gene lookup returns CDR1 KGHSH and CDR2 LQKENI. The CDR3 covers 13 residues. For the CDR3, the DNA is TGTGCCAGCTCACGCACAGGTGAGACTGAAGCTTTCTTT. Its translation: CASSRTGETEAFF.

The rearrangement joins TRBV5-4 to TRBJ2-1; 8 bases map to TRBD2. The CDR3 spans 15 residues. Trimming at V came to 4 bases and at J to 8 bases, leaving 11 bases not matched to a gene. Germline V gene data show CDR1 as SGHNT and CDR2 as YYREEE (reference sequence). This chain's CDR3 is CASSGVSGNGDEQFF. The CDR3 DNA reads as TGTGCCAGCAGCGGCGTTAGCGGGAACGGGGATGAGCAGTTCTTC.

The V and J genes are TRBV28 and TRBJ2-1, with a possible D match to TRBD2 (5 bases). There are 15 residues in the CDR3. Germline CDR1 is MDHEN and CDR2 is SYDVKM. The V gene lost 4 bases and the J gene lost 0 bases, with 10 bases spanning the gap. CDR3 DNA: TGTGCCAGCAGTTACCGGGGAGTCTCCTACAATGAGCAGTTCTTC. Its translation is CASSYRGVSYNEQFF.

The chain combines TRBV9 with TRBJ1-5; TRBD1 agrees at 8 bases. V gave up 1 base and J gave up 5 bases; unmatched junction bases: 5. The CDR3 loop spans 15 amino acids. Germline V gene sequence: CDR1 SGDLS, CDR2 YYNGEE. This CDR3 reads CASSVSPQGDQPQHF. The CDR3 DNA reads TGTGCCAGCAGCGTATCTCCACAGGGGGATCAGCCCCAGCATTTT.

The V gene is TRBV14, the J gene TRBJ2-3; D remains unclear. V lost 2 bases and J lost 1, with 10 bases in between. Looked up from germline, CDR1 is SGHDN and CDR2 is FVKESK. This CDR3 region has 15 residues. In DNA form, the CDR3 reads TGTGCCAGCAGCCAACAGGCCCTTGGCACAGATACGCAGTATTTT. Protein sequence: CASSQQALGTDTQYF.

The rearrangement links TRBV7-3 to TRBJ2-3; D possibly corresponds to TRBD1 (5 bases). Germline V gene sequence: CDR1 SGHTA, CDR2 FQGTGA. V shed 11 bases and J shed 1 base, with 19 bases lying between them. The CDR3 is made up of 15 amino acids. The DNA for the CDR3 is TGTGCCTCCGCCCCTGGGGCCGGGCGCACAGATACGCAGTATTTT. This encodes CASAPGAGRTDTQYF.

The rearrangement joins TRBV7-2 to TRBJ2-7; 11 nucleotides agree with TRBD2. This CDR3 contains 15 residues. With 4 bases clipped from V and 4 bases from J, the junction kept 6 bases outside the gene matches. Germline loops: CDR1 SGHTA, CDR2 FQGNSA. The CDR3 sequence: CASSYQRTSGYEQYF. The CDR3 DNA reads as TGTGCCAGCAGCTACCAACGGACTAGCGGGTACGAGCAGTACTTC.

This sequence joins TRBV9 and TRBJ1-4; TRBD1 matches 9 bases. The CDR3 runs 14 residues. Germline assignment: CDR1 SGDLS and CDR2 YYNGEE. Trimming removed 3 bases from V and 15 bases from J; junction bases left unmatched: 12. The CDR3 nucleotides are TGTGCCAGCAGCGCTTTGGGACAGGGAGGTAGCGTGTTTTTT. Its translation is CASSALGQGGSVFF. Based on the CDR3 plus reference TRBV9 and TRBJ1-4, the full variable domain is DSGVTQTPKHLITATGQRVTLRCSPRSGDLSVYWYQQSLDQGLQFLIQYYNGEERAKGNILERFSAQQFPDLHSELNLSSLELGDSALYFCASSALGQGGSVFFGSGTQLSVL.

The genes are TRBV6-1 and TRBJ1-5, with TRBD1 matching over 7 bases. Germline values: CDR1 MNHNS, CDR2 SASEGT. The CDR3 consists of 16 residues. V lost 4 bases to trimming and J lost 2 bases; unmatched junction nucleotides: 8. CDR3: CASSAQQGLGNQPQHF. The CDR3 DNA reads TGTGCCAGCAGTGCCCAACAGGGGTTGGGCAATCAGCCCCAGCATTTT.

The chain recombines TRBV18 with TRBJ2-1; TRBD1 agrees at 8 bases. Germline values: CDR1 KGHSH, CDR2 LQKENI. The V segment lost 3 bases and the J segment 6 bases; nucleotides outside the gene matches: 1. The length of the CDR3 is 13 residues. CDR3 amino acids: CASSPQGANEQFF. For the CDR3, the DNA is TGTGCCAGCTCACCGCAGGGGGCCAATGAGCAGTTCTTC.

The rearrangement uses TRBV19 and TRBJ1-5; D is perhaps TRBD1 (6 bases). V was clipped by 3 bases and J by 8 bases, with 14 bases between them. CDR3 size: 14 residues. Germline loops: CDR1 LNHDA, CDR2 SQIVND (reference sequence). The CDR3 DNA is TGTGCCAGTAGTATCCAAGGGGGAAGAGAGCCCCAGCATTTT. This encodes CASSIQGGREPQHF.

The sample holds one count of this clone. The chain couples TRBV15 to TRBJ2-1; 11 bases are shared with TRBD2. The CDR3 spans 16 residues. V dropped 6 bases and J dropped 0; count of bases not matched to a gene: 4. The germline CDR1 and CDR2 sequences are LNHNV and YYDKDF (reference sequence). CDR3 protein: CATSGTSGSSYNEQFF. CDR3 sequence (DNA): TGTGCCACCAGTGGGACTAGCGGAAGCTCCTACAATGAGCAGTTCTTC. Drawing the rest from reference TRBV15 and TRBJ2-1, the complete variable domain is DAMVIQNPRYQVTQFGKPVTLSCSQTLNHNVMYWYQQKSSQAPKLLFHYYDKDFNNEADTPDNFQSRRPNTSFCFLDIRSPGLGDTAMYLCATSGTSGSSYNEQFFGPGTRLTVL.

The chain uses TRBV7-3 and TRBJ1-5; D is perhaps TRBD1 (5 bases). The CDR3 sequence is 15 residues long. Deletions cut 5 bases from V and 3 bases from J, with 14 bases between. From germline, CDR1 is SGHTA and CDR2 FQGTGA. The CDR3 nucleotides read TGTGCCAGCAGCCTCGCGGGGGTGTCCAATCAGCCCCAGCATTTT. Amino acid sequence: CASSLAGVSNQPQHF.

This chain joins TRBV19 and TRBJ2-5; 10 nucleotides align to TRBD1. The CDR3 runs to 13 residues. In germline, CDR1 is LNHDA, CDR2 SQIVND (reference sequence). V trimming: 8 bases; J trimming: 4 bases; junction bases outside the gene matches: 4. The CDR3 DNA follows: TGTGCCAGTGCCTGGACAGGGGGAGAGACCCAGTACTTC. Amino acid sequence: CASAWTGGETQYF.

J is TRBJ2-3 and V is TRBV7-9; 9 positions match TRBD1. Trimming took 5 bases from V and 0 from J; bases not matched to a gene: 9. The CDR3 spans 17 residues. Germline-derived CDR1 and CDR2 are SEHNR and FQNEAQ (reference sequence). CDR3 region: CASSIGGQGPSTDTQYF. CDR3 sequence (DNA): TGTGCCAGCAGCATCGGGGGACAGGGACCTAGCACAGATACGCAGTATTTT.

The CDR3 DNA sequence: TGTGCCAGCAGCCCCCGACAGGGGAAGGACACTGAAGCTTTCTTT. It specifies CASSPRQGKDTEAFF. This chain joins TRBV3-1 (or the pseudogene TRBV3-2) and TRBJ1-1; 8 bases agree with TRBD1. Looked up from germline, CDR1 is LGHDT and CDR2 is YNNKEL (reference sequence). Germline trimming cut 4 bases from V and 3 bases from J; bases unmatched to any gene: 7. The CDR3 contains 15 residues.

The gene calls are TRBV7-8 and TRBJ1-6; weak D call: TRBD1 (6 bases). Per germline, CDR1 SGHVS and CDR2 FQNEAQ. Trimming left V 7 bases short and J 1 base short, with 11 bases between. The CDR3 is made up of 15 amino acids. The chain's CDR3 is CASTTGTSYNSPLHF. The CDR3 DNA reads TGTGCCAGCACCACAGGGACGTCCTATAATTCACCCCTCCACTTT.

V is TRBV15 and J is TRBJ2-7; 7 nucleotides match TRBD2. From germline, CDR1 is LNHNV and CDR2 YYDKDF (reference sequence). J was trimmed by 0 bases and V by 0 bases; bases with no gene match: 11. The CDR3 runs to 18 residues. CDR3 DNA: TGTGCCACCAGCAGAGATCCTCCCTGGCGGGAGCCCTCCTACGAGCAGTACTTC. Its translation is CATSRDPPWREPSYEQYF.

The chain combines TRBV29-1 with TRBJ2-7, with D tentatively TRBD1 (6 bases). CDR3 size: 12 residues. Germline CDR1 reads SQVTM; CDR2 reads ANQGSEA. V was cut by 7 bases and J by 0 bases, with 10 bases left in between. The CDR3 DNA is TGCAGCGCTACGGGACACTCCTACGAGCAGTACTTC. It translates to CSATGHSYEQYF.

The V and J genes are TRBV6-5 and TRBJ2-5, with 7 bases matching TRBD2. Germline V CDR1 and CDR2: MNHEY, SVGAGI. Unmatched junction bases numbered 2, after V lost 0 bases and J lost 4 bases. The CDR3 spans 14 residues. Here the CDR3 reads CASSYSKRGETQYF. The CDR3 coding sequence is TGTGCCAGCAGTTACTCGAAGCGGGGAGAGACCCAGTACTTC.

The rearrangement joins TRBV18 to TRBJ2-1; 11 positions agree with TRBD2. Looked up from germline, CDR1 is KGHSH and CDR2 is LQKENI. The junction had 6 bases not matched to a gene; V was cut back by 1 base and J by 7 bases. This CDR3 region has 16 residues. The CDR3 reads CASSPQASGGRNEQFF. The CDR3, as DNA: TGTGCCAGCTCACCACAGGCTAGCGGGGGGAGGAATGAGCAGTTCTTC.

The chain couples TRBV7-9 to TRBJ2-7; the D is unclear. The CDR3 sequence is 11 residues long. Germline CDR1 SEHNR, CDR2 FQNEAQ (reference sequence). Trimming pared 6 bases from V and 3 bases from J, leaving 6 bases between. The CDR3, as DNA: TGTGCCAGCAGAACAGACTACGAGCAGTACTTC. It specifies CASRTDYEQYF.